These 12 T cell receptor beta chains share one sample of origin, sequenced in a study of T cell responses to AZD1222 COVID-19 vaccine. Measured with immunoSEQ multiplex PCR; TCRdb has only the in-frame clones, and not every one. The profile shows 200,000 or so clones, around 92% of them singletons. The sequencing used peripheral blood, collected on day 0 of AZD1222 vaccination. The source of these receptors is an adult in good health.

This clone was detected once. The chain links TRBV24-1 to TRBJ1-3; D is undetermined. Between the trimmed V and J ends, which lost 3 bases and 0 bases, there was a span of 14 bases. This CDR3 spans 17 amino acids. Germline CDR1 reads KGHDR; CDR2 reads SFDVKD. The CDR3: CATSDNKGISSGNTIYF. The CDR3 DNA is TGTGCCACCAGTGATAATAAAGGCATTTCCTCTGGAAACACCATATATTTT.

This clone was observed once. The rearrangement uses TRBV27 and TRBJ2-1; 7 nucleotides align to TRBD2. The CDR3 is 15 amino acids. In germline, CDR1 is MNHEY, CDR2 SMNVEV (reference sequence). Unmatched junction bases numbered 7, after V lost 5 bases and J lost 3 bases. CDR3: CASSLRGGGYNEQFF. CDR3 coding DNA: TGTGCCAGCAGTCTCCGAGGCGGGGGCTACAATGAGCAGTTCTTC.

The chain's CDR3 is CASSRGQDYEQYV. The CDR3, as DNA: TGTGCCAGCTCAAGGGGACAGGACTACGAGCAGTACGTC. The V gene is TRBV18, the J gene TRBJ2-7; 8 nucleotides line up with TRBD1. The CDR3 sequence is 13 residues long. Germline CDR1 reads KGHSH; CDR2 reads LQKENI. The V gene end was trimmed by 5 bases and the J gene end by 3 bases; junction bases not matched to a gene: 3.

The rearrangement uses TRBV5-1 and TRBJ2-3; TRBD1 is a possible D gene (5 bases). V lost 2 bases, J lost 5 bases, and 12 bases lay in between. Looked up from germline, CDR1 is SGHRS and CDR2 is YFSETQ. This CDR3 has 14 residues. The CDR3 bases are TGCGCCAGCAGCTTAGGGGATCTAGTAGATACGCAGTATTTT. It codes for CASSLGDLVDTQYF. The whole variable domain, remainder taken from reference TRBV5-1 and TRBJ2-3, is KAGVTQTPRYLIKTRGQQVTLSCSPISGHRSVSWYQQTPGQGLQFLFEYFSETQRNKGNFPGRFSGRQFSNSRSEMNVSTLELGDSALYLCASSLGDLVDTQYFGPGTRLTVL.

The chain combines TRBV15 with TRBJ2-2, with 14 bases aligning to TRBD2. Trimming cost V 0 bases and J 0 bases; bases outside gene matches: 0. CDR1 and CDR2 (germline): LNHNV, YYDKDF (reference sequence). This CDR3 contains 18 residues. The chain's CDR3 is CATSREGLAGANTGELFF. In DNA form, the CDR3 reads TGTGCCACCAGCAGAGAGGGACTAGCGGGAGCGAACACCGGGGAGCTGTTTTTT.

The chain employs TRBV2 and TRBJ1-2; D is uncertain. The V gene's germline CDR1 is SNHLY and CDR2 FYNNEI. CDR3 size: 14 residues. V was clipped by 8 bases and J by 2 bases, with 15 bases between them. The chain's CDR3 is CASVKQVLNYGYTF. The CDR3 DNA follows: TGTGCCAGCGTAAAGCAGGTATTGAACTATGGCTACACCTTC.

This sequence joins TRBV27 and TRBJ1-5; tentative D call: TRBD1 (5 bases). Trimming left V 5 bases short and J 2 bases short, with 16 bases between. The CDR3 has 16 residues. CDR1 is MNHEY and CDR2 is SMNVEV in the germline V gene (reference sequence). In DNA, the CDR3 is TGTGCCAGCAGTACCGGGACGGCCCGAGGCAATCAGCCCCAGCATTTT. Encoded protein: CASSTGTARGNQPQHF.

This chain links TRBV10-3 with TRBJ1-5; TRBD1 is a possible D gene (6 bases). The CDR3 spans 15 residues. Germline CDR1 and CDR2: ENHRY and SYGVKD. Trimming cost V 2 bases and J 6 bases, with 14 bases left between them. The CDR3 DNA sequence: TGTGCCATCAGTGAGGCAGGGGCCGGGACTCAGCCCCAGCATTTT. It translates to CAISEAGAGTQPQHF.

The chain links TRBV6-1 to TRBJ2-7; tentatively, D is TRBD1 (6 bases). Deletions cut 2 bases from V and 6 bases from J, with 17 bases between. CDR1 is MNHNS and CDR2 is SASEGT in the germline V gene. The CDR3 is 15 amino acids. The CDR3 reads CASSEYRRGIREQYF. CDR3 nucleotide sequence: TGTGCCAGCAGTGAATACCGTAGGGGGATTCGCGAGCAGTACTTC.

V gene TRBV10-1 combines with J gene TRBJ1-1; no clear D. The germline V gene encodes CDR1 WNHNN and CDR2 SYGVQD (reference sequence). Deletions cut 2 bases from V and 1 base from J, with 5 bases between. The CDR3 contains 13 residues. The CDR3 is CASSETENTEAFF. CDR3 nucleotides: TGCGCCAGCAGTGAGACGGAGAACACTGAAGCTTTCTTT.

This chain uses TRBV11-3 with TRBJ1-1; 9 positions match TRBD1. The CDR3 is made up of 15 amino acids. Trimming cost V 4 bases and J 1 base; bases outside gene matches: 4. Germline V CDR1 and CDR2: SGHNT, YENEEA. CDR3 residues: CASSSGQGPNTEAFF. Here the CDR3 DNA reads TGTGCCAGCAGCTCTGGACAGGGGCCGAACACTGAAGCTTTCTTT.

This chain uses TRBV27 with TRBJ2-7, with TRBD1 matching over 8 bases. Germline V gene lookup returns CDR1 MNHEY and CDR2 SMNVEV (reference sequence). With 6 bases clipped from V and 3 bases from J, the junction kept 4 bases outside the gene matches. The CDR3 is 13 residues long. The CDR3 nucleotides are TGTGCCAGCAGACCGACAGGGGTCTACGAGCAGTACGTC. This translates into CASRPTGVYEQYV.